This entry is about one T cell receptor (beta chain). Per the original data handling: Nucleated cell number was recorded as an estimate derived from reference gene primer amplification. This table comes from immunoSEQ multiplex PCR, and its TCRdb copy is limited to in-frame clones, with some not included. Clone size and the V and J calls come from that table; the DNA yielded D and trimming. Of over 45,000 clones listed, 75% to 80% are singletons. These data originate in a study of blood T cell repertoires in COVID-19. Study details: Spain, Italy and the United States supplied samples that represented acute and convalescent COVID-19.

The V and J ends lost 3 bases and 6 bases respectively, with 4 bases between them. CDR3 length: 11 residues. From germline, CDR1 is SGHVS and CDR2 FQNEAQ. The chain joins TRBV7-8 to TRBJ2-3; D is unresolved. The material sequenced was peripheral blood. This clonotype was obtained from a man in his forties or fifties with active or convalescent COVID-19. CDR3 nucleotides: TGTGCCAGCAGCTTTCGGGATACGCAGTATTTT. It translates to CASSFRDTQYF.